A single T cell receptor beta chain is shown here with its context. Its antigen is unknown. The CDR3 sequence is 15 residues long. V lost 7 bases and J lost 2, with 15 bases in between. The data belong to a study of T cells after yellow fever vaccination. Template-switching 5'RACE yielded the TCR cDNA; a universal primer site and UMIs were added in the process. TCRdb redid the calling of the 5' RACE reads with MiXCR, one entry per CDR3 protein. The sample shows 450,000 to 550,000 distinct CDR3 sequences, under 25% of them seen only once. Study results and limitations: CD4 and CD8 compartments shared a small share of clonotypes. Weaker, the secondary response had a peak occurring faster, on day 5 versus 15.

The source material was PBMCs, sampled 15 days after the yellow fever booster vaccination. The receptor comes from a man aged 30-40 years who received the YFV17D yellow fever vaccine. The chain joins TRBV12-3 or TRBV12-4 to TRBJ1-5; D is uncertain. The CDR3 spells CASTRALQGNQPQHF. The DNA for the CDR3 is TGTGCCAGCACTAGGGCCCTGCAGGGCAATCAGCCCCAGCATTTT.